One sample yielded the 22 T cell receptor beta chains listed below, sequenced in a study of blood T cell repertoires in COVID-19. This table comes from immunoSEQ multiplex PCR, and its TCRdb copy is limited to in-frame clones, with some not included. The top ten clones hold about 5.1% of a sample with roughly 230,000 clones, roughly 85% of them seen once. Specimen: peripheral blood. These TCRs come from a man between 50 and 59 years old with COVID-19, enrolled during active disease.

The chain is built from TRBV11-1 and TRBJ2-3, with 8 bases fitting TRBD1. Germline V gene lookup returns CDR1 SGHAT and CDR2 FQDESV (reference sequence). This CDR3 spans 14 amino acids. Losses at the gene ends were 4 bases for V and 6 bases for J; bases not matched to a gene: 6. CDR3 in DNA: TGTGCCAGCAGCTCGGGACAGGCTTATGATACGCAGTATTTT. Translated: CASSSGQAYDTQYF.

This clone was seen a few times. V usage is TRBV6-1 and J usage is TRBJ1-2, with a tentative D call TRBD1 (5 bases). Germline CDR1 is MNHNS and CDR2 is SASEGT. With 3 bases removed from V and 7 bases from J, the gap between germline ends came to 6 bases. The CDR3 length is 11 residues. CDR3 in DNA: TGTGCCAGCAGTGACAGGGTTGGCTACACCTTC. It yields the protein CASSDRVGYTF.

In this sample, this clone turned up a few times. The V gene is TRBV27, the J gene TRBJ1-1; no firm D call. Trimming took off 5 bases at V and 0 bases at J, with 10 bases between the two ends. The germline V gene has CDR1 MNHEY and CDR2 SMNVEV (reference sequence). The length of the CDR3 is 14 residues. The CDR3: CASSLRGLNTEAFF. DNA for the CDR3: TGTGCCAGCAGTCTGCGGGGTTTGAACACTGAAGCTTTCTTT.

The chain employs TRBV5-1 and TRBJ1-2; TRBD1 might be the D (6 bases). Germline loops: CDR1 SGHRS, CDR2 YFSETQ. This CDR3 has 15 amino acids. The ends were cut back, 4 bases at V and 6 bases at J, with 19 bases in the middle. The CDR3 loop is CASSSGPGELDGYTF. DNA of the CDR3: TGCGCCAGCAGCAGCGGTCCAGGGGAGCTGGATGGCTACACCTTC.

The rearrangement uses TRBV6-6 and TRBJ1-5; TRBD1 matches at 8 bases. V lost 4 bases, J lost 5 bases, and 4 bases stayed unmatched. The CDR3 has 14 residues. Per germline, CDR1 MNHNY and CDR2 SVGAGI (reference sequence). The CDR3 is CASSSTGDDQPQHF. The CDR3 coding sequence is TGTGCCAGCAGTTCGACAGGGGACGATCAGCCCCAGCATTTT.

This chain joins TRBV14 and TRBJ1-1; D ambiguous. V was trimmed by 1 base and J by 6 bases, leaving 9 bases between them. Germline V gene lookup returns CDR1 SGHDN and CDR2 FVKESK. The CDR3 runs 13 residues. Here the CDR3 DNA reads TGTGCCAGCAGCCAAGTGAGAGGGTCTGAAGCTTTCTTT. Translating it yields CASSQVRGSEAFF.

The V call is TRBV5-1, the J call TRBJ2-5; D is possibly TRBD2 (5 bases). The germline V gene has CDR1 SGHRS and CDR2 YFSETQ. The length of the CDR3 is 13 residues. Trimming cost V 0 bases and J 5 bases, with 8 bases left between them. CDR3 region: CASSLERLETQYF. The CDR3, as DNA: TGCGCCAGCAGCTTGGAGCGGCTCGAGACCCAGTACTTC.

The V call is TRBV21-1, the J call TRBJ2-1; the DNA was not compared with TRBD2, the D call given in the table. TRBV21-1 is a pseudogene. The CDR3 has 11 residues. This CDR3 reads CASSNRIEQFF. CDR3 coding DNA: TGTGCCAGCAGCAATAGAATTGAGCAGTTCTTC.

This clone was seen a handful of times. V gene TRBV2 combines with J gene TRBJ1-5; a possible D gene is TRBD1 (6 bases). In germline, CDR1 is SNHLY, CDR2 FYNNEI. This CDR3 has 15 amino acids. Trimming removed 8 bases from V and 5 bases from J, with 19 bases in between. The CDR3 here is CASDSIGQGYQPQHF. In nucleotides, the CDR3 is TGTGCCAGCGATTCCATAGGGCAGGGGTATCAGCCCCAGCATTTT.

The CDR3 DNA reads as TGTGCCAGCAGTGACCCAGCGATTAGCACAGATACGCAGTATTTT. As protein: CASSDPAISTDTQYF. The V gene is TRBV2, the J gene TRBJ2-3; D not certain. Trimming removed 3 bases from V and 0 bases from J, with 10 bases in between. The CDR3 spans 15 residues. Germline CDR1 SNHLY, CDR2 FYNNEI.

The chain couples TRBV19 to TRBJ1-2; 9 bases align to TRBD1. Looked up from germline, CDR1 is LNHDA and CDR2 is SQIVND (reference sequence). This CDR3 spans 16 amino acids. Losses at the gene ends were 7 bases for V and 2 bases for J; bases not matched to a gene: 11. This chain's CDR3 is CASTRQGDSENYGYTF. The DNA of the CDR3 is TGTGCCAGTACACGACAGGGGGATTCAGAAAACTATGGCTACACCTTC.

The sample holds many counts of this clone. This chain joins TRBV4-2 and TRBJ2-3, with 10 bases fitting TRBD1. This CDR3 is built from 16 residues. V lost 3 bases to trimming and J lost 4 bases; unmatched junction nucleotides: 7. Germline CDR1 LGHNA, CDR2 YNFKEQ. CDR3 nucleotides: TGTGCCAGCAGCCAGGCGCCGGGACAGGGGTCAGATACGCAGTATTTT. Translating it yields CASSQAPGQGSDTQYF.

The gene calls are TRBV7-2 and TRBJ2-2; 7 nucleotides agree with TRBD2. Germline CDR1 SGHTA, CDR2 FQGNSA. The CDR3 loop spans 15 amino acids. Trimming cost V 5 bases and J 5 bases; bases outside gene matches: 8. The CDR3 DNA sequence: TGTGCCAGCAGCATAAGACTAGCAGGAACCGGGGAGCTGTTTTTT. It encodes CASSIRLAGTGELFF.

The rearrangement uses TRBV6-2 or TRBV6-3 and TRBJ1-2; no clear D. V lost 3 bases and J 11 bases, leaving 10 bases between the germline ends. CDR1 MNHEY and CDR2 SVGEGT come from the germline V gene. This CDR3 region has 11 residues. In nucleotides, the CDR3 is TGTGCCAGCAGTTATAGTGGTCATTACACCTTC. Translation gives CASSYSGHYTF.

The chain couples TRBV11-3 to TRBJ2-2, with TRBD1 as a possible D gene (6 bases). CDR3 length equals 17 residues. The germline V gene has CDR1 SGHNT and CDR2 YENEEA. Trimming cost V 5 bases and J 4 bases, with 20 bases left between them. The CDR3 region is CASSPRGFQGSTGELFF. CDR3 in DNA: TGTGCCAGCAGCCCCAGAGGGTTTCAGGGGTCCACCGGGGAGCTGTTTTTT. The full variable domain, with the rest looked up from reference TRBV11-3 and TRBJ2-2, is EAGVVQSPRYKIIEKKQPVAFWCNPISGHNTLYWYLQNLGQGPELLIRYENEEAVDDSQLPKDRFSAERLKGVDSTLKIQPAELGDSAVYLCASSPRGFQGSTGELFFGEGSRLTVL.

The CDR3, as DNA: TGTGCCACCAGCACGGGTAGACAGGGCTGGGTGAACACTGAAGCTTTCTTT. Translated, it gives CATSTGRQGWVNTEAFF. This rearrangement joins TRBV15 to TRBJ1-1; 7 bases map to TRBD1. Germline lookup yields CDR1 LNHNV and CDR2 YYDKDF (reference sequence). The CDR3 sequence is 17 residues long. J lost 0 bases, V lost 4 bases, and 11 bases had no gene match.

The gene calls are TRBV5-1 and TRBJ1-1; 7 bases fit TRBD1. CDR1 SGHRS and CDR2 YFSETQ come from the germline V gene. The trim removed 0 bases at V and 6 bases at J, leaving 11 bases unmatched. This CDR3 is 16 amino acids long. The CDR3, as DNA: TGCGCCAGCAGCTTGGTCGAAGCCAGGGGGGTTGCTGAAGCTTTCTTT. Translation gives CASSLVEARGVAEAFF.

This rearrangement joins TRBV27 to TRBJ1-1, with D unresolved. V dropped 6 bases and J dropped 5 bases, with 16 bases sitting between them. The CDR3 length is 14 residues. Germline-derived CDR1 and CDR2 are MNHEY and SMNVEV (reference sequence). The CDR3 nucleotides read TGTGCCAGCAGAAGCCTACTAGGGAGAACTGAAGCTTTCTTT. This translates into CASRSLLGRTEAFF.

The V gene is TRBV29-1, the J gene TRBJ2-3; possibly TRBD1 for D (6 bases). CDR3 size: 13 residues. Germline-derived CDR1 and CDR2 are SQVTM and ANQGSEA. V lost 4 bases, J lost 3 bases, and 11 bases lay in between. In nucleotides, the CDR3 is TGCAGCGTTGCCAGGGGTGGGACAGATACGCAGTATTTT. Translation gives CSVARGGTDTQYF.

The CDR3 here is CAWSAKGQGVDTF. In nucleotides, the CDR3 is TGTGCCTGGAGTGCCAAAGGACAGGGGGTAGACACCTTC. The rearrangement links TRBV30 to TRBJ1-2; 10 bases are a match to TRBD1. The ends lost 1 base at V and 12 bases at J; junction bases unmatched: 8. The CDR3 consists of 13 residues. In germline, CDR1 is GTSNPN, CDR2 SVGIG (reference sequence).

This chain's CDR3 is CAAVTNYGYTF. CDR3 nucleotide sequence: TGTGCTGCAGTCACTAACTATGGCTACACCTTC. This sequence joins TRBV6-5 and TRBJ1-2; D is undetermined. The V gene's germline CDR1 is MNHEY and CDR2 SVGAGI. The CDR3 has 11 residues.

This clone is a singleton in its sample. V gene TRBV6-2 or TRBV6-3 combines with J gene TRBJ2-7, with 12 nucleotides matching TRBD2. With V trimmed by 6 bases and J by 2 bases, 5 bases remained unmatched. The CDR3 totals 15 residues. Per germline, CDR1 MNHEY and CDR2 SVGEGT. CDR3 DNA: TGTGCCAGCAGCCGACTAGCGGGGGAGGCCTACGAGCAGTACTTC. The encoded protein is CASSRLAGEAYEQYF.